Listed here are 12 T cell receptor beta chains from one sample, sequenced in a study of T cell responses to AZD1222 COVID-19 vaccine. TCRdb's table, derived via immunoSEQ multiplex PCR, lists solely in-frame clones and lacks some. Here the sample spans some 170,000 clones, approximately 94% being singletons. The specimen was peripheral blood, collected 28 days after the second AZD1222 dose. These receptors came from an adult who received the AZD1222 COVID-19 vaccine.

This chain connects TRBV11-2 to TRBJ1-1; maybe TRBD1 (5 bases). V was cut by 4 bases and J by 6 bases, with 9 bases left in between. Looked up from germline, CDR1 is SGHAT and CDR2 is FQNNGV. The CDR3 covers 12 residues. In DNA, the CDR3 is TGTGCCAGCAGCTCAGGGTACCCTGAAGCTTTCTTT. It specifies CASSSGYPEAFF.

The rearrangement joins TRBV6-6 to TRBJ1-4, with 8 bases aligning to TRBD1. The CDR3 extends over 14 amino acids. V shed 11 bases and J 5 bases; nucleotides not matched to a gene: 10. Germline V gene sequence: CDR1 MNHNY, CDR2 SVGAGI (reference sequence). The CDR3 spells CAGWGGQGNEKLFF. CDR3 in DNA: TGTGCCGGCTGGGGTGGACAGGGCAATGAAAAACTGTTTTTT.

The rearrangement uses TRBV2 and TRBJ1-5; 9 bases are shared with TRBD1. This CDR3 has 13 residues. Germline V lookup: CDR1 SNHLY, CDR2 FYNNEI. The V gene end was trimmed by 4 bases and the J gene end by 8 bases; junction bases not matched to a gene: 3. DNA of the CDR3: TGTGCCAGCAGTGGACAGGGGGTGGAGCCCCAGCATTTT. Its translation: CASSGQGVEPQHF.

The genes are TRBV28 and TRBJ1-4; TRBD1 aligns across 7 bases. The V and J ends lost 0 bases and 3 bases, in that order; junction bases with no gene match: 4. From germline, CDR1 is MDHEN and CDR2 SYDVKM. This CDR3 is built from 16 residues. The CDR3 bases are TGTGCCAGCAGTTTATGGAAGGGGGCAGCTAATGAAAAACTGTTTTTT. Translating it yields CASSLWKGAANEKLFF.

The chain couples TRBV6-5 to TRBJ1-2, with D hard to call. Per germline, CDR1 MNHEY and CDR2 SVGAGI. Trimming took 0 bases from V and 1 from J, leaving 6 bases between them. The CDR3 consists of 14 residues. The CDR3 coding sequence is TGTGCCAGCAGTTACTCCAGGATTAACTATGGCTACACCTTC. This gives the protein CASSYSRINYGYTF.

The chain has TRBV7-2 and TRBJ2-1, with 9 positions matching TRBD2. The CDR3 loop spans 17 amino acids. Germline-derived CDR1 and CDR2 are SGHTA and FQGNSA. With V trimmed by 4 bases and J by 8 bases, 15 bases remained unmatched. This CDR3 reads CASSYKPGLAIGDEQFF. As DNA, the CDR3 is TGTGCCAGCAGCTATAAACCGGGACTAGCTATAGGTGATGAGCAGTTCTTC.

This chain connects TRBV18 to TRBJ1-2; D might be TRBD1 (6 bases). With 4 bases removed from V and 8 bases from J, the gap between germline ends came to 20 bases. Germline loops: CDR1 KGHSH, CDR2 LQKENI. The CDR3 is 15 residues long. CDR3 DNA: TGTGCCAGCTCACAGGACAGTCCCTTTCTCTTAGGCTACACCTTC. It codes for CASSQDSPFLLGYTF.

The V and J genes are TRBV7-6 and TRBJ2-7; TRBD2 agrees at 8 bases. Germline V gene sequence: CDR1 SGHVS, CDR2 FNYEAQ. CDR3 length: 13 residues. With V trimmed by 1 base and J by 11 bases, 7 bases remained unmatched. The CDR3 nucleotides read TGTGCCAGCAGCTTAGACCCGGGACTAGAAGAGTACTTC. This sequence encodes CASSLDPGLEEYF. The variable domain in full, with the rest retrieved from reference TRBV7-6 and TRBJ2-7, is GAGVSQSPRYKVTKRGQDVALRCDPISGHVSLYWYRQALGQGPEFLTYFNYEAQQDKSGLPNDRFSAERPEGSISTLTIQRTEQRDSAMYRCASSLDPGLEEYFGPGTRLTVT.

This chain connects TRBV9 to TRBJ2-3; 7 positions match TRBD1. The V gene's germline CDR1 is SGDLS and CDR2 YYNGEE. The CDR3 has 13 amino acids. The J segment lost 4 bases and the V segment lost 3 bases, leaving 2 bases of the junction unmatched. This CDR3 is CASSGQGADTQYF. In DNA form, the CDR3 reads TGTGCCAGCAGCGGACAGGGAGCAGATACGCAGTATTTT.

This rearrangement joins TRBV12-5 to TRBJ2-1, with 8 bases identical to TRBD2. Germline V gives CDR1 LGHNT, CDR2 FRNRAP. This CDR3 has 16 amino acids. The J segment lost 4 bases and the V segment lost 7 bases, leaving 12 bases of the junction unmatched. The CDR3, as DNA: TGTGCTAGTGTCAGTAGCGGGGCCGGGGGGTACAATGAGCAGTTCTTC. Its translation: CASVSSGAGGYNEQFF.

The CDR3 is CASSNLDTYNEQFF. In DNA, the CDR3 is TGTGCCAGCAGCAACCTAGATACCTACAATGAGCAGTTCTTC. The V and J genes are TRBV6-5 and TRBJ2-1, with D uncertain. This CDR3 comprises 14 residues. V lost 6 bases and J lost 2, with 11 bases in between. Germline V gene lookup returns CDR1 MNHEY and CDR2 SVGAGI.

Only one count was recorded for this clone. The rearrangement uses TRBV7-8 and TRBJ2-7; D uncertain. The germline V and J ends were trimmed by 4 bases and 4 bases, with 11 bases remaining between them. CDR3 size: 13 residues. Germline-derived CDR1 and CDR2 are SGHVS and FQNEAQ. CDR3 protein: CASSSDRYYEQYF. Written as DNA, the CDR3 is TGTGCCAGCAGCTCTGATCGATATTACGAGCAGTACTTC.